The clone carrying this T cell receptor beta chain was seen a few times. Its antigen remains unidentified. This entry is derived from a study of T-cell memory formation after mild COVID-19. Whole-study results and caveats: Researchers found some responding clones in pre-infection memory, a sign that cross-reactive memory joined.

Via MiXCR, TCRdb re-called the 5' RACE reads, giving one row per CDR3 protein. The sample consists of fewer than 200,000 distinct CDR3 sequences, over 20% of them appearing once. CDR3 length: 13 residues. From germline, CDR1 is SGHRS and CDR2 YFSETQ. V lost 0 bases and J lost 8, with 11 bases in between. The sample was PBMCs or a T cell subset sorted from them (not recorded which). The chain is built from TRBV5-1 and TRBJ1-1, with a possible D match to TRBD1 (6 bases). This TCR derives from an adult woman who had mild COVID-19 (a few samples of this study predate the infection). Cell type and time point are not known. CDR3 in amino acids: CASSLAGTSEAFF. The CDR3 bases are TGCGCCAGCAGCTTGGCCGGGACAAGCGAAGCTTTCTTT.